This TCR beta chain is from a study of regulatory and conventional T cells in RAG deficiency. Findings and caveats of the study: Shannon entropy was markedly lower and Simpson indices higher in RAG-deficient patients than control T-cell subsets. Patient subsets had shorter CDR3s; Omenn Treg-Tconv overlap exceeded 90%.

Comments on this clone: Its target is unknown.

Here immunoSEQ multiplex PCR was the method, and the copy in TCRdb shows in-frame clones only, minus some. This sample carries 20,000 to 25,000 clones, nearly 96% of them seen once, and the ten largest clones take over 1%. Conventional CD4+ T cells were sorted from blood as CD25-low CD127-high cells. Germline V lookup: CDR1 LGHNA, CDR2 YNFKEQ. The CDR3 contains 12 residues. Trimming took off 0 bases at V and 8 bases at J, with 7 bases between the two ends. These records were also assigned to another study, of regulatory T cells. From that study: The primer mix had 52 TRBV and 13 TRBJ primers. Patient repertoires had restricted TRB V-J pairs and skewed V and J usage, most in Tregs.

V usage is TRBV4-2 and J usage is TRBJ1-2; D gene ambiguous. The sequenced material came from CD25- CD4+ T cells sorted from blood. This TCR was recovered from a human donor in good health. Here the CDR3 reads CASSQDDRGYTF. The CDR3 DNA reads TGTGCCAGCAGCCAAGATGATCGGGGCTACACCTTC.